These T cell receptor beta chains were read from a single sample in a study of beta chain features in type 1 diabetes. Sequencing used immunoSEQ multiplex PCR; TCRdb keeps in-frame clones, though not all of them. The sample has fewer than 150,000 clones, 6.9% seen once. The specimen sequenced was central memory CD4+ T cells from blood. The receptors stem from a woman aged 25 to 45 in good health. CDR3s include the opening cysteine and the closing phenylalanine or tryptophan. D genes are given only for firm matches. Size is omitted from some rows. Given values are once, few, many or a class for expanded clones.

CDR3nt,CDR3aa,v_gene,abundance,d_gene,j_gene
TGCGCCAGCAGCCAAGAGAGAGGGAGGGCCCTCTACAATGAGCAGTTCTTC,CASSQERGRALYNEQFF,TRBV4-1,.,TRBD2,TRBJ2-1
TGTGCCAGTAGTACCCCCGGGACAGGCCAAGAGACCCAGTACTTC,CASSTPGTGQETQYF,TRBV19,few,TRBD1,TRBJ2-5
TGTGCCAGCAGCTTAGGCCAGAGGGGAGGGGATACGCAGTATTTT,CASSLGQRGGDTQYF,TRBV7-2,.,TRBD2,TRBJ2-3
TGCGCCAGCAGCCGACAGGGGATGAACACTGAAGCTTTCTTT,CASSRQGMNTEAFF,TRBV5-1,.,TRBD1,TRBJ1-1
TGTGCCATCAGCCTACCGGGCGGGGAGCTGTTTTTT,CAISLPGGELFF,TRBV10-3,many,.,TRBJ2-2
TGTGCCAGCTCAAGCGGGAGCTACGAGCAGTACTTC,CASSSGSYEQYF,TRBV18,many,TRBD2,TRBJ2-7
TGTGCCAGCAGCGGAGGCCCGGGAGCCTCCTACGAGCAGTACTTC,CASSGGPGASYEQYF,TRBV5-6,.,.,TRBJ2-7
TGCAGCGTTCGTTCACAGGGGGCGGCTTCACCCCTCCACTTT,CSVRSQGAASPLHF,TRBV29-1,.,TRBD1,TRBJ1-6
TGTGCCATCATCGCAAGGGGGCTGGGACCTCTCAATCAGCCCCAGCATTTT,CAIIARGLGPLNQPQHF,TRBV10-3,few,TRBD1,TRBJ1-5
TGTGCCAGCCGTCCAGGGGGCACCTACGAGCAGTACTTC,CASRPGGTYEQYF,TRBV6-5,.,TRBD1,TRBJ2-7
TGTGCCTGGGACAGGGGAGGCTACACCTTC,CAWDRGGYTF,TRBV30,few,TRBD1,TRBJ1-2
TGTGCCAGCAGTGCCTCGGGGAACACTGAAGCTTTCTTT,CASSASGNTEAFF,TRBV6-5,.,.,TRBJ1-1
TGTGCCAGCAGTTACGAAGTCAGGGTGGCCGGGGAGCTGTTTTTT,CASSYEVRVAGELFF,TRBV6-6,.,.,TRBJ2-2
TGTGCCAGCAGTCGGAGAAATAGTGTCAATGAGCAGTTCTTC,CASSRRNSVNEQFF,TRBV7-3,.,.,TRBJ2-1
TGTGCCACCCATCCCGGGACTAGCAGGGAGACCCAGTACTTC,CATHPGTSRETQYF,TRBV19,many,TRBD2,TRBJ2-5
TGTGCCAGCAGCTTAGTCTTGGCTAGCGGGAGGTACGAGCAGTACTTC,CASSLVLASGRYEQYF,TRBV7-9,few,TRBD2,TRBJ2-7
TGTGCCAGCAGACAGCAGGGAGGGGAGACCCAGTACTTC,CASRQQGGETQYF,TRBV5-1,few,TRBD2,TRBJ2-5
TGTGCCAGCAGCTTAGACGGGACTGAGGCCTACGAGCAGTACTTC,CASSLDGTEAYEQYF,TRBV7-2,few,.,TRBJ2-7
TGCGCCAGCAGCCAAGAGACTAGCGGGAAGCAGTTCTTC,CASSQETSGKQFF,TRBV4-3,few,TRBD2,TRBJ2-1
TGTGCCAGCAGCTTAGATGGACAGGGATTATTTTTT,CASSLDGQGLFF,TRBV11-2,.,TRBD1,TRBJ1-4